This T cell receptor beta chain is drawn from a study of blood T cell repertoires in COVID-19. Study in general: Samples came from the United States, Italy and Spain, spanning acute and convalescent COVID-19. PBMCs, B-cell-depleted T cells, or T cells provided the cDNA or gDNA that made up the material.

In assigning cohorts, the study relied on participant-reported clinical history. CDR1 and CDR2 from the germline V gene are MNHEY and SVGAGI. The length of the CDR3 is 14 residues. V shed 6 bases and J 6 bases; nucleotides not matched to a gene: 7. Repertoires were generated with immunoSEQ multiplex PCR, while TCRdb's copy carries only in-frame clones and drops some. The sample lists approximately 200,000 clones; 65% to 90% were seen once. The source of this sequence is a man in his forties who had recovered from COVID-19. The J gene is TRBJ2-7, the V gene TRBV6-5; 11 nucleotides match TRBD2. The source material was PBMCs or T cells enriched from blood (not recorded which). CDR3 in DNA: TGTGCCAGCAGACTAGCGGGAGTTTCAGTCGAGCAGTACTTC. It translates to CASRLAGVSVEQYF.